This entry lists 29 T cell receptor beta chains sequenced from one sample in a study of beta chain features in type 1 diabetes. Reverse transcribing all isolated RNA meant expressed TCRB transcripts were sequenced. Measured with immunoSEQ multiplex PCR; TCRdb has only the in-frame clones, and not every one. In the table there are around 300,000 clones, 8% of which are singletons. Sequencing was performed on central memory CD4+ T cells from blood. These receptors all stem from a woman aged 18-29 years in good health.

The genes are TRBV5-4 and TRBJ1-2, with D hard to call. The V end lost 2 bases, the J end lost 3 bases, and 14 bases lay between the germline ends. The CDR3 is 15 residues long. Germline lookup yields CDR1 SGHNT and CDR2 YYREEE (reference sequence). CDR3 region: CASSFAGDADYGYTF. CDR3 nucleotides: TGTGCCAGCAGCTTCGCTGGGGATGCGGACTATGGCTACACCTTC.

This clone has a count of ten or more. This rearrangement joins TRBV5-4 to TRBJ1-2, with unresolved D. V shed 1 base and J shed 4 bases, with 17 bases lying between them. CDR1 is SGHNT, CDR2 YYREEE, per germline (reference sequence). This CDR3 comprises 16 residues. The CDR3 is CASSLYSTARSYGYTF. The CDR3 DNA reads TGTGCCAGCAGCTTGTATTCAACAGCACGTTCCTATGGCTACACCTTC.

This clone occurred a few times. The same CDR3 also results from other DNA sequences found in this sample. This chain uses TRBV11-2 with TRBJ2-2; the D gene is possibly TRBD2 (5 bases). The CDR3 contains 14 residues. The V gene lost 1 base and the J gene lost 8 bases, with 11 bases spanning the gap. Per germline, CDR1 SGHAT and CDR2 FQNNGV. The chain's CDR3 is CASSLGPSGGELFF. DNA for the CDR3: TGTGCCAGCAGCTTAGGGCCGAGCGGAGGGGAGCTGTTTTTT.

V and J are TRBV5-1 and TRBJ1-6, with D perhaps matching TRBD1 (6 bases). Trimming stripped 7 bases from V and 10 bases from J, with 21 bases between. The germline V gene encodes CDR1 SGHRS and CDR2 YFSETQ. The CDR3 loop spans 15 amino acids. In nucleotides, the CDR3 is TGCGCCAGCGCCCCAGGTCAGGGGAGAAGCTCACCCCTCCACTTT. The encoded protein is CASAPGQGRSSPLHF.

Only a few counts were recorded for this clone. J is TRBJ2-3 and V is TRBV7-3, with a possible D match to TRBD2 (5 bases). The V end was cut by 5 bases, the J end by 1 base, with 16 bases between. From germline, CDR1 is SGHTA and CDR2 FQGTGA. The CDR3 has 16 amino acids. CDR3 DNA sequence: TGTGCCAGCAGCCCCCGGACTGGCCGGGGCACAGATACGCAGTATTTT. It codes for CASSPRTGRGTDTQYF.

This clone was observed many times. The rearrangement uses TRBV5-4 and TRBJ2-1, with 9 bases identical to TRBD1. Germline CDR1 and CDR2: SGHNT and YYREEE (reference sequence). The CDR3 extends over 15 amino acids. Losses at the gene ends were 4 bases for V and 10 bases for J; bases not matched to a gene: 12. The CDR3, as DNA: TGTGCCAGCAGCCCGCCGGGGACAGGGACGAGCGAGCAGTTCTTC. It encodes CASSPPGTGTSEQFF.

Only a few counts were recorded for this clone. J is TRBJ2-1 and V is TRBV7-3; D remains ambiguous. CDR3 length: 14 amino acids. Germline V gives CDR1 SGHTA, CDR2 FQGTGA. V lost 7 bases and J lost 0, with 10 bases in between. The CDR3 here is CASKASSSYNEQFF. The CDR3 DNA follows: TGTGCCAGCAAGGCAAGTAGCTCCTACAATGAGCAGTTCTTC.

The gene calls are TRBV7-8 and TRBJ2-2, with D possibly TRBD2 on 7 matching bases. Trimming shortened V by 8 bases and J by 0 bases, and 10 bases separated the two germline ends. From germline, CDR1 is SGHVS and CDR2 FQNEAQ. The CDR3 spans 14 residues. CDR3 sequence (DNA): TGTGCCAGCGACGGGGGGCCGAACACCGGGGAGCTGTTTTTT. Translating it yields CASDGGPNTGELFF.

This chain links TRBV10-3 with TRBJ2-1; D is ambiguous. The germline CDR1 and CDR2 sequences are ENHRY and SYGVKD. The CDR3 totals 15 residues. Trimming pared 7 bases from V and 5 bases from J, leaving 18 bases between. CDR3 DNA: TGTGCCATCACCTCCGCTCCAGCGTTAAACAATGAGCAGTTCTTC. Translated, it gives CAITSAPALNNEQFF.

The chain joins TRBV6-1 to TRBJ1-2, with D perhaps TRBD1 (5 bases). CDR3 length equals 15 residues. CDR1 MNHNS and CDR2 SASEGT come from the germline V gene. Trimming cost V 4 bases and J 4 bases, with 16 bases left between them. The CDR3 DNA sequence: TGTGCCAGCAGTGCCCAAGGGGCGCGGGGCTATGGCTACACCTTC. Translating gives CASSAQGARGYGYTF.

Only a few counts were recorded for this clone. The chain employs TRBV7-3 and TRBJ2-1; a possible D gene is TRBD2 (6 bases). V lost 0 bases, J lost 2 bases, and 11 bases lay in between. Germline assignment: CDR1 SGHTA and CDR2 FQGTGA. The CDR3 is 16 residues long. CDR3 DNA sequence: TGTGCCAGCAGCTTAACGGGGGGTCAGACCTACAATGAGCAGTTCTTC. Residues: CASSLTGGQTYNEQFF.

The chain employs TRBV4-3 and TRBJ1-6; D is ambiguous. The V gene lost 1 base and the J gene lost 6 bases, with 7 bases spanning the gap. From germline, CDR1 is LGHNA and CDR2 YSLEER. There are 14 residues in the CDR3. The CDR3 here is CASSQGLTNSPLHF. The DNA of the CDR3 is TGCGCCAGCAGCCAAGGATTAACTAATTCACCCCTCCACTTT.

This clone was detected only a few times. The genes are TRBV7-9 and TRBJ1-4, with TRBD1 as a possible D gene (6 bases). V dropped 3 bases and J dropped 8 bases, with 16 bases sitting between them. This CDR3 has 15 residues. Germline CDR1 reads SEHNR; CDR2 reads FQNEAQ (reference sequence). DNA for the CDR3: TGTGCCAGCAGCTTCTCAGAACAGGGTCGCGAAAAACTGTTTTTT. Residues: CASSFSEQGREKLFF.

In its sample, this clone was seen a few times. This chain connects TRBV18 to TRBJ1-5; D is uncertain. Germline values: CDR1 KGHSH, CDR2 LQKENI. This CDR3 comprises 13 residues. The V end lost 2 bases, the J end lost 5 bases, and 7 bases lay between the germline ends. The CDR3 region has the DNA TGTGCCAGCTCACCAAACGTGGATCAGCCCCAGCATTTT. Translation: CASSPNVDQPQHF.

This clone was detected a few times. The gene calls are TRBV28 and TRBJ1-1, with 7 bases that match TRBD1. Germline-derived CDR1 and CDR2 are MDHEN and SYDVKM. Unmatched junction bases numbered 11, after V lost 3 bases and J lost 1 base. CDR3 length: 17 amino acids. CDR3 sequence: CASSLTASGGQNTEAFF. CDR3 DNA sequence: TGTGCCAGCAGTTTGACGGCGTCAGGGGGACAGAACACTGAAGCTTTCTTT. The whole variable domain, filled in from reference TRBV28 and TRBJ1-1, reads DVKVTQSSRYLVKRTGEKVFLECVQDMDHENMFWYRQDPGLGLRLIYFSYDVKMKEKGDIPEGYSVSREKKERFSLILESASTNQTSMYLCASSLTASGGQNTEAFFGQGTRLTVV.

This clone was seen a handful of times. The chain uses TRBV20-1 and TRBJ2-1; D unresolved. V was pared by 0 bases and J by 9 bases, with 6 bases between. The V gene's germline CDR1 is DFQATT and CDR2 SNEGSKA (reference sequence). CDR3 length equals 11 residues. This CDR3 reads CSAREDGEQFF. The DNA of the CDR3 is TGCAGTGCTAGAGAGGACGGTGAGCAGTTCTTC.

Here the CDR3 DNA reads TGTGCCAGCAGCTCTTCCAGCTACTACGAGCAGTACTTC. Translation: CASSSSSYYEQYF. The rearrangement links TRBV11-3 to TRBJ2-7; D unresolved. Trimming took 4 bases from V and 3 from J, leaving 10 bases between them. CDR3 length: 13 amino acids. Germline V gene data show CDR1 as SGHNT and CDR2 as YENEEA.

Here the CDR3 DNA reads TGCGCCAGCAGCAAAGCCTACAGGGCGGAGAATGAAAAACTGTTTTTT. It codes for CASSKAYRAENEKLFF. The rearrangement joins TRBV4-3 to TRBJ1-4; possible D gene TRBD1, 6 bases. The CDR3 consists of 16 residues. Germline V gene data show CDR1 as LGHNA and CDR2 as YSLEER. The V end was cut by 5 bases, the J end by 5 bases, with 18 bases between.

V is TRBV7-9 and J is TRBJ2-3, with 12 bases lining up with TRBD2. V shed 3 bases and J 11 bases; nucleotides not matched to a gene: 6. The length of the CDR3 is 14 residues. Germline V lookup: CDR1 SEHNR, CDR2 FQNEAQ (reference sequence). CDR3 sequence reads: CASSLATSGGLQYF. In DNA form, the CDR3 reads TGTGCCAGCAGCTTGGCGACTAGCGGGGGCCTGCAGTATTTT.

The gene calls are TRBV5-4 and TRBJ2-5; possibly TRBD1 or TRBD2 for D (5 bases each). Germline-derived CDR1 and CDR2 are SGHNT and YYREEE (reference sequence). V dropped 1 base and J dropped 6 bases, with 10 bases sitting between them. The CDR3 runs to 13 residues. The CDR3 here is CASSLHGGKTQYF. CDR3 nucleotides: TGTGCCAGCAGCTTGCATGGGGGTAAGACCCAGTACTTC.

This clone occurred a few times. This chain connects TRBV6-6 to TRBJ1-1, with unresolved D. V shed 0 bases and J shed 8 bases, with 7 bases lying between them. The CDR3 has 12 amino acids. Germline CDR1 MNHNY, CDR2 SVGAGI (reference sequence). The CDR3 sequence is CASSYSTAEAFF. The DNA of the CDR3 is TGTGCCAGCAGTTACTCGACGGCAGAAGCTTTCTTT.

The table lists this clone with a few counts. The chain recombines TRBV13 with TRBJ2-3; D is undetermined. The germline V and J ends were trimmed by 0 bases and 7 bases, with 14 bases remaining between them. Germline CDR1 and CDR2: PRHDT and FYEKMQ (reference sequence). This CDR3 spans 15 amino acids. CDR3 coding DNA: TGTGCCAGCAGCTTAGGGATCATCCGGTCCAATACGCAGTATTTT. The encoded protein is CASSLGIIRSNTQYF.

The genes are TRBV29-1 and TRBJ2-5; 9 bases agree with TRBD1. The CDR3 covers 15 residues. Germline V gene sequence: CDR1 SQVTM, CDR2 ANQGSEA. The V segment lost 6 bases and the J segment 3 bases; nucleotides outside the gene matches: 11. The DNA for the CDR3 is TGCAGCGTGACCGGGACAGGGCGACCTGAAGAGACCCAGTACTTC. Its translation: CSVTGTGRPEETQYF.

This clone was observed a few times. The chain uses TRBV7-2 and TRBJ2-1; D is possibly TRBD1 (6 bases). The germline V gene encodes CDR1 SGHTA and CDR2 FQGNSA. This CDR3 contains 14 residues. Between the trimmed V and J ends, which lost 6 bases and 2 bases, there was a span of 11 bases. The CDR3 sequence is CASSSQGPYNEQFF. The CDR3 coding sequence is TGTGCCAGCAGTTCACAGGGTCCCTACAATGAGCAGTTCTTC. The full variable domain, with the rest looked up from reference TRBV7-2 and TRBJ2-1, is GAGVSQSPSNKVTEKGKDVELRCDPISGHTALYWYRQSLGQGLEFLIYFQGNSAPDKSGLPSDRFSAERTGGSVSTLTIQRTQQEDSAVYLCASSSQGPYNEQFFGPGTRLTVL.

This clone was counted a few times. This chain links TRBV20-1 with TRBJ1-2; no reliable D call. The V end was cut by 0 bases, the J end by 6 bases, with 2 bases between. CDR3 size: 10 residues. The germline V gene has CDR1 DFQATT and CDR2 SNEGSKA (reference sequence). This CDR3 reads CSAREDGYTF. The CDR3, as DNA: TGCAGTGCTAGAGAGGATGGCTACACCTTC.

The chain carries TRBV29-1 and TRBJ1-3, with a possible D match to TRBD1 (6 bases). Germline CDR1 reads SQVTM; CDR2 reads ANQGSEA. Trimming stripped 7 bases from V and 1 base from J, with 11 bases between. The CDR3 is made up of 13 amino acids. The CDR3 region has the DNA TGCAGCGCAATCACAGGGTCTGGAAACACCATATATTTT. As protein: CSAITGSGNTIYF.

The genes are TRBV5-6 and TRBJ1-1, with TRBD1 matching 8 bases. The CDR3 extends over 15 amino acids. Germline V gene data show CDR1 as SGHDT and CDR2 as YYEEEE. The V and J ends lost 4 bases and 6 bases, in that order; junction bases with no gene match: 11. CDR3 sequence (DNA): TGTGCCAGCAGCCCCAGGGGGCGCGGTTGGCCTGAAGCTTTCTTT. Translated, it gives CASSPRGRGWPEAFF.

This clone was seen more than once but under ten times. The chain uses TRBV18 and TRBJ1-5, with TRBD1 matching over 7 bases. V was clipped by 3 bases and J by 4 bases; unmatched bases: 6. The CDR3 length is 15 residues. Germline V gene lookup returns CDR1 KGHSH and CDR2 LQKENI. The CDR3 DNA follows: TGTGCCAGCTCACCTTTCCGGGACAGAAATCAGCCCCAGCATTTT. Amino acids: CASSPFRDRNQPQHF.

This clone was picked up a small number of times. The V call is TRBV7-9, the J call TRBJ2-2; no reliable D call. The CDR3 covers 14 residues. V was shortened by 1 base and J by 1 base, with 4 bases between the two germline ends. Germline V lookup: CDR1 SEHNR, CDR2 FQNEAQ (reference sequence). This CDR3 is CASSLELNTGELFF. CDR3 DNA sequence: TGTGCCAGCAGCTTAGAACTGAACACCGGGGAGCTGTTTTTT.